This T cell receptor beta chain emerged from a study of cytomegalovirus exposure and HLA in healthy donors. Overall study: Findings of an earlier analysis included around 120 million unique TCR beta sequences from roughly 200 million T cells.

Germline-derived CDR1 and CDR2 are SNHLY and FYNNEI. The CDR3 is made up of 15 amino acids. The V end lost 11 bases, the J end lost 0 bases, and 19 bases lay between the germline ends. The PCR was carried out with 60 Vbeta primers and 13 Jbeta primers. Sequenced by immunoSEQ multiplex PCR; TCRdb stores in-frame clones only, minus some. Of roughly 180,000 clones listed, over 80% are singletons. The sequenced sample consisted of PBMCs. The gene calls are TRBV2 and TRBJ1-1; D might be TRBD1 (6 bases). The sequence derives from a girl aged 5-17 years in good health and CMV-seropositive. The DNA for the CDR3 is TGTGCCGGGCCACTTTTACAGGGAGTGAACACTGAAGCTTTCTTT. Encoded protein: CAGPLLQGVNTEAFF. Together with reference TRBV2 and TRBJ1-1, the CDR3 gives the full variable domain: EPEVTQTPSHQVTQMGQEVILRCVPISNHLYFYWYRQILGQKVEFLVSFYNNEISEKSEIFDDQFSVERPDGSNFTLKIRSTKLEDSAMYFCAGPLLQGVNTEAFFGQGTRLTVV.